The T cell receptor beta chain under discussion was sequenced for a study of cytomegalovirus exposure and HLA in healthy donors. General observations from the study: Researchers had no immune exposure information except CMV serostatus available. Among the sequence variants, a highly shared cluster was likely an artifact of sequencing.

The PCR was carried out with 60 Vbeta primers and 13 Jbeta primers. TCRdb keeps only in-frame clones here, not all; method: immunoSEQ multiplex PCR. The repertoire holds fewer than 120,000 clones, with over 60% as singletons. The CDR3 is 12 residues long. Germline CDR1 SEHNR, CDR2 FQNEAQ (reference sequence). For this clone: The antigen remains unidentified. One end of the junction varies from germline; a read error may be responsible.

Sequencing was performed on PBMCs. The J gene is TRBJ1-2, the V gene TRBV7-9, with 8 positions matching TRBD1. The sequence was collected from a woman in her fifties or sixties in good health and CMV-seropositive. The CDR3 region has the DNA TGTTCCAGCAGCCCAGGACAGGGCAGCTACACCTTC. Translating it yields CSSSPGQGSYTF.